This T cell receptor beta chain was profiled in a study of T cells in Graves' hyperthyroidism and ophthalmopathy. Study results and limitations: Most clonotypes expanded in thyroid above 0.001 were likewise present in blood.

RNA transcripts gave rise to amplified TCR beta CDR3 regions. In the first-round RT-PCR of the TCR CDR3, the HTBI primer set was used. TCRdb used MiXCR to reprocess the multiplex PCR reads, holding one entry per CDR3 protein. The table lists roughly 700,000 distinct CDR3 sequences, 14% of them singletons. This clonotype was seen many times. Its antigen is currently unknown. This clonotype was obtained from a woman between 18 and 30 years old with Graves' hyperthyroidism. Sequencing input: blood.

The CDR3 bases are TGTGCCACCAGCAGAGGGTTCGAGGAGACAGGGGCCTGGGAGACCCAGTACTTC. It encodes CATSRGFEETGAWETQYF. The rearrangement joins TRBV15 to TRBJ2-5; 8 nucleotides line up with TRBD1. CDR3 size: 18 residues. The V segment lost 1 base and the J segment 5 bases; nucleotides outside the gene matches: 15. CDR1 and CDR2 (germline): LNHNV, YYDKDF (reference sequence).